This T cell receptor (beta chain) is drawn from a study of cytomegalovirus exposure and HLA in healthy donors. At the level of the study: Earlier work reported 100 million or so unique TCR beta sequences from 150 million to 200 million T cells.

Concerning this clone itself: Its antigen is not known.

The primer mix had 60 Vbeta and 13 Jbeta primers. Assay used: immunoSEQ multiplex PCR; TCRdb lists only in-frame clones, some missing. Among 180,000 or so clones listed, around 80% were seen once. The study, taken as a whole, reports: An analysis was carried out later, and it reportedly showed fewer N-insertions in an Asian-associated ancestry cluster than the approximately 680-donor mean.

The sequence was collected from a man younger than 30 in good health and CMV-seronegative. Sequenced: PBMCs.

CDR3 loop: CASSSAENTRQQYF. In DNA, the CDR3 is TGTGCCAGCAGTTCCGCGGAGAACACTCGGCAGCAGTACTTC. The chain joins TRBV27 to TRBJ2-7; no reliable D call. The V end was cut by 4 bases, the J end by 8 bases, with 18 bases between. Germline CDR1 and CDR2: MNHEY and SMNVEV (reference sequence). This CDR3 is built from 14 residues.